The T cell receptor beta chain described here comes from a study of OX40 agonist ivuxolimab in advanced cancers. Study results and limitations: The work left the antigen specificity of expanded peripheral T cells undetermined. Part of the nonresponder group also had normalized T-cell clonal expansion that was low. Partly responding patients at 0.1-3.0 mg/kg showed some of the smallest clonal expansion.

In the case of this clone: Its antigen is as yet unknown.

Only in-frame clones appear in the TCRdb table, and some are missing; sequencing was by immunoSEQ multiplex PCR. This sample has around 150,000 clones, with about nine tenths found just once. The V segment lost 6 bases and the J segment 2 bases; nucleotides outside the gene matches: 10. Germline-derived CDR1 and CDR2 are MNHEY and SMNVEV (reference sequence). The CDR3 is made up of 15 amino acids. Anyone with autoimmune disease history or systemic immunosuppression was excluded. The receptor was derived from an adult with an advanced solid tumor such as melanoma, head and neck, liver or kidney cancer. The specimen comprised CD4+ or CD8+ T cells sorted from blood, sampled in a trial of the OX40 agonist ivuxolimab. The chain employs TRBV27 and TRBJ2-7, with 7 bases identical to TRBD1. In DNA form, the CDR3 reads TGTGCCAGCAGATCGGGCCGGGACAGTCCCTACGAGCAGTACTTC. Protein: CASRSGRDSPYEQYF.